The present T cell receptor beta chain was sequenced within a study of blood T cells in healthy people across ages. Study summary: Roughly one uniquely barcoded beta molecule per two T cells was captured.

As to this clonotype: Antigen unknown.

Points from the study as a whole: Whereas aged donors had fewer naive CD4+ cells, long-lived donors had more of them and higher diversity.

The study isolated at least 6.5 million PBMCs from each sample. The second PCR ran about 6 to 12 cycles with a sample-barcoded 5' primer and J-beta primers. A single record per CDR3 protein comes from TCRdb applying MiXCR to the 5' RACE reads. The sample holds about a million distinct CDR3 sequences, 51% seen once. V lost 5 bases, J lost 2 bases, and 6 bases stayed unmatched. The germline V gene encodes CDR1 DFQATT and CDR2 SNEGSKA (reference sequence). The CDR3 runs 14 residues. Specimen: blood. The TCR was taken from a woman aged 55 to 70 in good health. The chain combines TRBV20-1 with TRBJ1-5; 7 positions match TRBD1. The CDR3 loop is CSAWDSHGNQPQHF. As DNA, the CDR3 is TGCAGTGCTTGGGACAGCCACGGCAATCAGCCCCAGCATTTT.